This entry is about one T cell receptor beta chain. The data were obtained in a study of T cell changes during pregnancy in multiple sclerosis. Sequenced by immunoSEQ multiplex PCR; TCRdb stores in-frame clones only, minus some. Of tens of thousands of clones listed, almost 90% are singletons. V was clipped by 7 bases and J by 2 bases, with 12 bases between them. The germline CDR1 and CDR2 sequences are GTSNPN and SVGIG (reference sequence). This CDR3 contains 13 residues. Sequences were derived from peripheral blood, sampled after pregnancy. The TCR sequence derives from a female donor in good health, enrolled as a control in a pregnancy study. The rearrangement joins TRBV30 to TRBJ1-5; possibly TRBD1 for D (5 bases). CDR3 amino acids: CAFTTQGNQPQHF. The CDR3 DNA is TGTGCCTTCACAACACAGGGCAATCAGCCCCAGCATTTT.